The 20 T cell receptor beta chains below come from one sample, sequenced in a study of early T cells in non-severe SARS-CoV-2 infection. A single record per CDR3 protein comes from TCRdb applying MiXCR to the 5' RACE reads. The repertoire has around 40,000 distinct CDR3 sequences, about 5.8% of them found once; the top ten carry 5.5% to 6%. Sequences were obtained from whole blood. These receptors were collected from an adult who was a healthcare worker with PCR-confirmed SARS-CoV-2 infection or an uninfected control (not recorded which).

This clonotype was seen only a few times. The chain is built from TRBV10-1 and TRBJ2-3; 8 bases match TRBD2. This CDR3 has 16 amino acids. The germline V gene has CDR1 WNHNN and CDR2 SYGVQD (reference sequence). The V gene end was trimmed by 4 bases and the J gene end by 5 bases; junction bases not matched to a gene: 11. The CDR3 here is CASSVSQRELVDTQYF. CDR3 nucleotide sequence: TGCGCCAGCAGTGTTAGTCAGCGGGAGCTGGTAGATACGCAGTATTTT.

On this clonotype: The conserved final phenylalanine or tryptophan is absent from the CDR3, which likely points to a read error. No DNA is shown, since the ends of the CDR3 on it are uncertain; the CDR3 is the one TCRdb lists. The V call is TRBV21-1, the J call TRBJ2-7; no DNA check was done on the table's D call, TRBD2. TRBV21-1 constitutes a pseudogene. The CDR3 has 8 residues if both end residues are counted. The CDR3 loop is CASSSRGY.

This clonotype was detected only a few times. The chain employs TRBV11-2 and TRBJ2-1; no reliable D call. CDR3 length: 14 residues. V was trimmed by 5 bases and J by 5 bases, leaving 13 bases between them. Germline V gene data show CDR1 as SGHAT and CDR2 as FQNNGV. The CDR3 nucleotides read TGTGCCAGCAGCGCTGTTTACAGCAACAATGAGCAGTTCTTC. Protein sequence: CASSAVYSNNEQFF. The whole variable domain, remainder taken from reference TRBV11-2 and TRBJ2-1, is EAGVAQSPRYKIIEKRQSVAFWCNPISGHATLYWYQQILGQGPKLLIQFQNNGVVDDSQLPKDRFSAERLKGVDSTLKIQPAKLEDSAVYLCASSAVYSNNEQFFGPGTRLTVL.

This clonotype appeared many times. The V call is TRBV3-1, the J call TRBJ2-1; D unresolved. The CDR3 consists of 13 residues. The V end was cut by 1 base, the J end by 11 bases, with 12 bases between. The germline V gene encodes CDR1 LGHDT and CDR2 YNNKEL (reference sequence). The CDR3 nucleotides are TGTGCCAGCAGCCAAGCTCCGTCGGTGCAGCAGTTCTTC. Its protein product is CASSQAPSVQQFF.

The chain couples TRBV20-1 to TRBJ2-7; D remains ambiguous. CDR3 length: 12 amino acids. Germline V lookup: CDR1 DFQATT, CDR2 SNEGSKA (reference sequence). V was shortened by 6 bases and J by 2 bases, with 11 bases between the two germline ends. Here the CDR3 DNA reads TGCAGTGCGAGCCTAGGTACCTACGAGCAGTACTTC. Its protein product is CSASLGTYEQYF.

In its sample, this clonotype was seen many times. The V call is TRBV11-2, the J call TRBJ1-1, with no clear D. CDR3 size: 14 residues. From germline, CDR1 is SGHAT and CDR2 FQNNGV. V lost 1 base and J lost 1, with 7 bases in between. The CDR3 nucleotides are TGTGCCAGCAGCTTAGTTGGAGGGAACACTGAAGCTTTCTTT. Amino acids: CASSLVGGNTEAFF.

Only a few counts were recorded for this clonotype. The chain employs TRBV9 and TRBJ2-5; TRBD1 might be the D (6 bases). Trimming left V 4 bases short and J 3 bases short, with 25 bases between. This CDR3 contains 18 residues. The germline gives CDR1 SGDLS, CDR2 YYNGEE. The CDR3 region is CASSPQGRGRGFEETQYF. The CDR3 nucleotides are TGTGCCAGCAGCCCTCAGGGGCGAGGCAGGGGCTTTGAAGAGACCCAGTACTTC.

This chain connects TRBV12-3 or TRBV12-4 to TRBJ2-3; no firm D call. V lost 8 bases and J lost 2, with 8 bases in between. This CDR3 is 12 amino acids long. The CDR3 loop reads CASEHNTDTQYF. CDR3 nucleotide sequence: TGTGCCAGCGAGCACAACACAGATACGCAGTATTTT.

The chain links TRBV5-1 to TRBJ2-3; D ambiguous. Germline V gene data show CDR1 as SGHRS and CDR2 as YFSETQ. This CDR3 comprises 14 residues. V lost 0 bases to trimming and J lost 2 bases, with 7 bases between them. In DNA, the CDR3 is TGCGCCAGCAGCTTGGACCCCCACACAGATACGCAGTATTTT. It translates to CASSLDPHTDTQYF.

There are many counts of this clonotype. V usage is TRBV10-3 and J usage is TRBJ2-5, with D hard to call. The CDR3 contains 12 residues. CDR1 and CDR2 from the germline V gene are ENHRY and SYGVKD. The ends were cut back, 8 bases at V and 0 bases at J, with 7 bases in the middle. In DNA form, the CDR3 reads TGTGCCATCGGAGACAACCAAGAGACCCAGTACTTC. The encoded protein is CAIGDNQETQYF.

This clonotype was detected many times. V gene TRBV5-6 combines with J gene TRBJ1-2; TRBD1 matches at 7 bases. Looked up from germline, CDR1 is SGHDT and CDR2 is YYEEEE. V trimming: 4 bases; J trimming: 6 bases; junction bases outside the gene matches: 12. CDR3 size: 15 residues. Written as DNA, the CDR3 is TGTGCCAGCAGCGAGATCAGGGGGGGCGAGGATGGCTACACCTTC. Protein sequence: CASSEIRGGEDGYTF. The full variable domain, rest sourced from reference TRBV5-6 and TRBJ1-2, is DAGVTQSPTHLIKTRGQQVTLRCSPKSGHDTVSWYQQALGQGPQFIFQYYEEEERQRGNFPDRFSGHQFPNYSSELNVNALLLGDSALYLCASSEIRGGEDGYTFGSGTRLTVV.

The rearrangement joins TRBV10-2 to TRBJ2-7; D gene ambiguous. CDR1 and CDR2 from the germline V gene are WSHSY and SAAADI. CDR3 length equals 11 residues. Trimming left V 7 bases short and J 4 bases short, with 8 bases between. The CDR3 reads CASMDAYEQYF. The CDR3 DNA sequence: TGCGCCAGCATGGACGCGTACGAGCAGTACTTC.

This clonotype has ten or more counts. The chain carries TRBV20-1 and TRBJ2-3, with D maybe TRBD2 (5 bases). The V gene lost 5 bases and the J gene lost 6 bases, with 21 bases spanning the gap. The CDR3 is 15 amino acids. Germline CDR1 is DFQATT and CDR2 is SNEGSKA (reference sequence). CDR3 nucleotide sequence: TGCAGTGCTCTAGAAATAGGGCGGGCGATTGATACGCAGTATTTT. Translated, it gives CSALEIGRAIDTQYF.

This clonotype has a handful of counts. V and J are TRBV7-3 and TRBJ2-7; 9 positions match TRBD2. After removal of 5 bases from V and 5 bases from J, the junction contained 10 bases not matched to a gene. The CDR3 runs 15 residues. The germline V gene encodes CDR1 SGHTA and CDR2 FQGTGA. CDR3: CASSPSLAGYHEQYF. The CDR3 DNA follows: TGTGCCAGCAGCCCCTCCCTAGCGGGATATCACGAGCAGTACTTC.

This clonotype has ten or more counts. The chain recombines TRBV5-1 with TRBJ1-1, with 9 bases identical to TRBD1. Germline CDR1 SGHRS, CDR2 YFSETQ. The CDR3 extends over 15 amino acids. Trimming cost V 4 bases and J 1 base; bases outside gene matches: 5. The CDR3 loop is CASSPRTGANTEAFF. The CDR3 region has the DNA TGCGCCAGCAGCCCAAGGACAGGGGCGAACACTGAAGCTTTCTTT.

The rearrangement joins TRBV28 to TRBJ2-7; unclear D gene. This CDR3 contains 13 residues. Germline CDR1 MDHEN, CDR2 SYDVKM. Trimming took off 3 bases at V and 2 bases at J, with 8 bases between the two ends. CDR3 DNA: TGTGCCAGCAGTTTGTCCCCAACCTACGAGCAGTACTTC. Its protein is CASSLSPTYEQYF.

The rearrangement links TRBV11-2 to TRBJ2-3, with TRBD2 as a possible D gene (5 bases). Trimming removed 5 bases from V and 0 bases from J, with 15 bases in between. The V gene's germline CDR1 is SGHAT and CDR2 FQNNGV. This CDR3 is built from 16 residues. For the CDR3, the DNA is TGTGCCAGCAGCCCCCGACGGGGAACTAGCACAGATACGCAGTATTTT. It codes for CASSPRRGTSTDTQYF.

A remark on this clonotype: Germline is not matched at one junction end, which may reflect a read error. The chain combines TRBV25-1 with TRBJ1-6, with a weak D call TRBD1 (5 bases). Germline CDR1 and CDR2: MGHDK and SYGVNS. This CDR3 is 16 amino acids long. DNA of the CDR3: TGTGCCACCAGTTCTGACGGTCAAATGGGGCTTTCACCCCTCCACTTT. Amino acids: CATSSDGQMGLSPLHF.

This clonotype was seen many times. The CDR3 protein is CASSPDRAGQPQHF. CDR3 in DNA: TGTGCCAGCTCGCCTGACAGGGCCGGTCAGCCCCAGCATTTT. The chain employs TRBV18 and TRBJ1-5; 7 bases fit TRBD1. The CDR3 sequence is 14 residues long. Germline trimming cut 6 bases from V and 6 bases from J; bases unmatched to any gene: 8. From germline, CDR1 is KGHSH and CDR2 LQKENI. Together with reference TRBV18 and TRBJ1-5, the CDR3 gives the full variable domain: NAGVMQNPRHLVRRRGQEARLRCSPMKGHSHVYWYRQLPEEGLKFMVYLQKENIIDESGMPKERFSAEFPKEGPSILRIQQVVRGDSAAYFCASSPDRAGQPQHFGDGTRLSIL.

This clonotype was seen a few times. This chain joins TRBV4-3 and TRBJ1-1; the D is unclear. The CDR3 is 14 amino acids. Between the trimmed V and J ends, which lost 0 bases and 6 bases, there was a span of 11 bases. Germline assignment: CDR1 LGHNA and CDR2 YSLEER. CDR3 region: CASSQEGGLAEAFF. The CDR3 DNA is TGCGCCAGCAGCCAAGAAGGCGGGCTCGCTGAAGCTTTCTTT.